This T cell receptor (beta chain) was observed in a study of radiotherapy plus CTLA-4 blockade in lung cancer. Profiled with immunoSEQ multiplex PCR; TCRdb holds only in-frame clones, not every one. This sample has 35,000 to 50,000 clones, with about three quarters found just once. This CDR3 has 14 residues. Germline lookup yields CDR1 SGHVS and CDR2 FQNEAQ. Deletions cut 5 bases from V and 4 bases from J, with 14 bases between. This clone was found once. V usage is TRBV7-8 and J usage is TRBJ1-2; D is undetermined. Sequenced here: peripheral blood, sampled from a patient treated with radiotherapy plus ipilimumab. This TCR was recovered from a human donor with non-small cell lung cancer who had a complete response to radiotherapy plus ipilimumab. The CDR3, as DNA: TGTGCCAGCAGCCCGGACTTGAGAAGCTATGGCTACACCTTC. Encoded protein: CASSPDLRSYGYTF.